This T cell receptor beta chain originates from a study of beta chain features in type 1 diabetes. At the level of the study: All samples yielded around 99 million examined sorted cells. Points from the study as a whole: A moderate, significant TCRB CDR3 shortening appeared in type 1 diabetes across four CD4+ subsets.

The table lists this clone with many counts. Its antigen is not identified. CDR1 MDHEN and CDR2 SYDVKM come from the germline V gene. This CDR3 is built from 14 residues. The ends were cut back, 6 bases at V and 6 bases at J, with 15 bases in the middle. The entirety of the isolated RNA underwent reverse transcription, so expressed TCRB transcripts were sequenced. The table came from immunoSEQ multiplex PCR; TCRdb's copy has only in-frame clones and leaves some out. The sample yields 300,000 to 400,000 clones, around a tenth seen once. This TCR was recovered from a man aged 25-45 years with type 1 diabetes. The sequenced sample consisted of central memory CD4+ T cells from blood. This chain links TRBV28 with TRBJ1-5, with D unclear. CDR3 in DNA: TGTGCCAGCAGAGTCCCCAATGGGATTCAGCCCCAGCATTTT. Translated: CASRVPNGIQPQHF.